This TCR beta chain was documented in a study of cytomegalovirus exposure and HLA in healthy donors. Study-wide results and caveats: Three of the chains that were CMV-associated were confirmed in vitro to be specific for CMV antigens. Within an earlier analysis, most TCR beta V segments proved productive either about 87% or about 30% of the time.

With 60 Vbeta and 13 Jbeta primers, the PCR was carried out. Assay: immunoSEQ multiplex PCR; the TCRdb copy retains only in-frame clones and omits some. The sample records some 100,000 clones, around 68% being singletons. This CDR3 comprises 10 residues. Trimming removed 3 bases at V and 6 bases at J, with 2 bases between. The germline CDR1 and CDR2 sequences are MDHEN and SYDVKM. With regard to this clone: Its antigen remains unidentified.

Material: PBMCs. V usage is TRBV28 and J usage is TRBJ2-5, with unresolved D. The clonotype comes from a woman between 50 and 59 years old in good health and CMV-seropositive. CDR3 in DNA: TGTGCCAGCAGTTTTAAGACCCAGTACTTC. Protein: CASSFKTQYF.